This record concerns one T cell receptor beta chain sequence. A much bigger clone sits one base away, suggesting this may be a read error. This sample was taken from a study of glioma-infiltrating T cells. Using RNA template, CDR3s of TCR alpha and beta were amplified with iRepertoire arm-PCR. TCRdb re-derived calls from the multiplex PCR reads in MiXCR, one entry per CDR3 protein. Among under 200,000 distinct CDR3 sequences listed, around 45% were seen once. This sequence originates from a human donor with low-grade glioma or glioblastoma, undergoing nonglioma brain surgery, or in good health (not recorded which). Sequencing input: glioma tissue, nonneoplastic brain tissue, or PBMCs (not recorded which).

CDR3 region: CAGSTGGGSYEQYF. In DNA form, the CDR3 reads TGTGCCGGTAGTACAGGGGGCGGCTCCTACGAGCAGTACTTC. The genes are TRBV25-1 and TRBJ2-7; 9 bases align to TRBD1. V was pared by 11 bases and J by 0 bases, with 8 bases of the junction left unmatched. The germline V gene encodes CDR1 MGHDK and CDR2 SYGVNS. The CDR3 is 14 residues long.